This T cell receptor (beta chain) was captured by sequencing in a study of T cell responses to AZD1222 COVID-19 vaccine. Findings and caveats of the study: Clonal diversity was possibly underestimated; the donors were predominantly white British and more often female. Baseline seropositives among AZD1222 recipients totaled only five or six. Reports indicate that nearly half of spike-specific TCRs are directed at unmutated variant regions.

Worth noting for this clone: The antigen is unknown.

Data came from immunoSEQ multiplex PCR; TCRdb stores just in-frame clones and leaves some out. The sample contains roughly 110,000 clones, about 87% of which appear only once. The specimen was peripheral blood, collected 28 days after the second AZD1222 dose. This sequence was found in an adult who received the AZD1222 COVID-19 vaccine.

Here the CDR3 reads CASSVDSGLDQPQHF. The CDR3 DNA follows: TGTGCCAGCAGCGTGGACTCAGGGCTAGATCAGCCCCAGCATTTT. This sequence joins TRBV9 and TRBJ1-5, with D possibly matching TRBD1 (5 bases). There are 15 residues in the CDR3. Germline V gene sequence: CDR1 SGDLS, CDR2 YYNGEE. V lost 2 bases, J lost 5 bases, and 14 bases lay in between.